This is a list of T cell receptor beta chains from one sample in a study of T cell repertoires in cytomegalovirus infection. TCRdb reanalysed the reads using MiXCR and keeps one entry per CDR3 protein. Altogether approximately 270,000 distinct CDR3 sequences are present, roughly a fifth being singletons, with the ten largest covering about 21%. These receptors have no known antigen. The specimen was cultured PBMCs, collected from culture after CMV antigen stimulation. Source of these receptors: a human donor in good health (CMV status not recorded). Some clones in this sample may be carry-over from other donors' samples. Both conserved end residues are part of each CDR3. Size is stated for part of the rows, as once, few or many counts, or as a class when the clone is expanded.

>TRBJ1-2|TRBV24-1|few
CATSDKQIYGYTF
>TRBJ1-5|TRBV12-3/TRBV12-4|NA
CASSLAGSTRPQHF
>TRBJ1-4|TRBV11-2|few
CASSMRTGGNEKLFF
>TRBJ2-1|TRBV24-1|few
CATSESRTSVYNEQFF
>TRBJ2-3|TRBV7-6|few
CASSRQGGRDTQYF
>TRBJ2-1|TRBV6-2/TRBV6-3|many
CASSTLAGPYNEQFF
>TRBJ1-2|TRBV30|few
CAWSVNGYGYTF
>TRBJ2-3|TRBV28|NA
CASRKGGPGDTQYF
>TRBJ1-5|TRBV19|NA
CASSILGSSNQPQHF
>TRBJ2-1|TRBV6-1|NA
CASSRSLWREDNNEQFF
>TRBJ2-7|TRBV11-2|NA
CASSSGTSYEQYF
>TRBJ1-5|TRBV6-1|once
CASSLKSNRPQHF
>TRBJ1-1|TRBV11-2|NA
CASSEVYTEAFF
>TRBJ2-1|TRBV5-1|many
CASSLAGKAGGGNEQFF
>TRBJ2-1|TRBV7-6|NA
CASSYGTPSSYNEQFF
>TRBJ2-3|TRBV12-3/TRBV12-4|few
CASSLSAVTQYF
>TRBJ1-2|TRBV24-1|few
CATSDQGQGGLGGYTF
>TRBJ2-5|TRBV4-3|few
CASSQGGSGRPQYF
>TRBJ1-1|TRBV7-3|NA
CASSWKTNTEAFF
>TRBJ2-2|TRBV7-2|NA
CASSRTSGGNTGELFF
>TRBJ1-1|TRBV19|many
CASSIMGNTEAFF
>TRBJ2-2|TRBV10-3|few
CAISPLAGEVGELFF
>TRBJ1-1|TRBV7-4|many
CASSQRGPGTEAFF
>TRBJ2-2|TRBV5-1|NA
CASSARETGNTGELFF
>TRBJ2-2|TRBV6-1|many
CASRADREELFF
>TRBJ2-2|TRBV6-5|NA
CASRKLDRATGELFF
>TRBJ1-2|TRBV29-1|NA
CSVESVWGRAYGYTF
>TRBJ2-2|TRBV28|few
CASSLDLYTGELFF
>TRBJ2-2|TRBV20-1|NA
CSAWDSSTNTGELFF
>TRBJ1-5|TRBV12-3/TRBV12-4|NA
CASRGGYSFNQPQHF
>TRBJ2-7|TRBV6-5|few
CASSYGGQGRNYEQYF
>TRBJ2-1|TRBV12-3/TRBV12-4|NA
CASRGSVEQFF
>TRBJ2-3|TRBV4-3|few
CASSQDDGRTQYF
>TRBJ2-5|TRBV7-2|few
CASSLVPSRETQYF
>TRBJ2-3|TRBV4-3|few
CASSPSRTSGSGTDTQYF
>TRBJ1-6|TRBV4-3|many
CASSQEGWATDRGSPLHF
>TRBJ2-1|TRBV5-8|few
CASSLESGYNEQFF
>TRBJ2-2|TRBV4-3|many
CASSRSPNTGELFF
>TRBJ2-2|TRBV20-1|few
CSARVGGRENTGELFF
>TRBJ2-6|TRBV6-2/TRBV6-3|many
CASSPPPRETGANVLTF
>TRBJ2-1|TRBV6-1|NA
CASSRAGGTYNEQFF
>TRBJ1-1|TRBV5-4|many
CASSDGTGGNTEAFF
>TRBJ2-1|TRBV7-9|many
CASSPASGSGKGRATNEQFF
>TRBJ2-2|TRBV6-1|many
CASRPRPSGITGELFF
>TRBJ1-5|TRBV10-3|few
CAISESIVKIRNNQPQHF
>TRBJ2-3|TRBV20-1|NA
CSAAHPLAGATDTQYF
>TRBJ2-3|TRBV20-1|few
CSATTSPSTDTQYF
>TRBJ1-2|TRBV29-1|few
CSVSDRGDDGYTF
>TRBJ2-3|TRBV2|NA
CARGTEGDTQYF
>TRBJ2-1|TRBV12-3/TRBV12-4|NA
CASSFPDWGKNNEQFF
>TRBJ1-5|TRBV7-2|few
CASSARNQPQHF
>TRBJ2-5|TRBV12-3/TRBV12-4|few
CASSSALRETQYF
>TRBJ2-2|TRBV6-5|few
CASRQGRLEGTGELFF